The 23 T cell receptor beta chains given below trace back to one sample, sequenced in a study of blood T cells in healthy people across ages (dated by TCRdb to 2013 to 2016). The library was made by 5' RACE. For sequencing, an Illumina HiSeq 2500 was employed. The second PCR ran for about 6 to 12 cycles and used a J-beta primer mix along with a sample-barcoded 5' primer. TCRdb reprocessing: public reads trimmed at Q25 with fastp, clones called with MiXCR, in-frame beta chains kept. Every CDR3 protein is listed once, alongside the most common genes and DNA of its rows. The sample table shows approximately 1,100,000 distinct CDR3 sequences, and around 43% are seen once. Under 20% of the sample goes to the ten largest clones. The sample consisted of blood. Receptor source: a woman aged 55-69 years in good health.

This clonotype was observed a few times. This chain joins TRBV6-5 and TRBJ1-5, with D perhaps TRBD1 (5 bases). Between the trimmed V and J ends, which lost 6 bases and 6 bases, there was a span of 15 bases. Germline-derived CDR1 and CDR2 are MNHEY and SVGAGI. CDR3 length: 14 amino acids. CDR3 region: CASRKTGFGQPQHF. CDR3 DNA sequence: TGTGCCAGCAGAAAAACAGGTTTCGGTCAGCCCCAGCATTTT.

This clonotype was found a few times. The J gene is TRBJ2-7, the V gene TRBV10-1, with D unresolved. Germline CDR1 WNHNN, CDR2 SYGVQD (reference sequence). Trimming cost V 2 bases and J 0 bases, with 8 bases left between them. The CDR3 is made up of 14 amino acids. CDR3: CASSENSFSYEQYF. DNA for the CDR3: TGCGCCAGCAGTGAGAACAGCTTCTCCTACGAGCAGTACTTC.

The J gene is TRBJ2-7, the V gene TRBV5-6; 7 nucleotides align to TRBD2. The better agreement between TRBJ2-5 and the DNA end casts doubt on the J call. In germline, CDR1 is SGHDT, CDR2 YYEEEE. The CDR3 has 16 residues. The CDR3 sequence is CASGVGLASGQETQYF. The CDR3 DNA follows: TGTGCCAGCGGCGTGGGGCTGGCTAGCGGCCAAGAGACCCAGTACTTC.

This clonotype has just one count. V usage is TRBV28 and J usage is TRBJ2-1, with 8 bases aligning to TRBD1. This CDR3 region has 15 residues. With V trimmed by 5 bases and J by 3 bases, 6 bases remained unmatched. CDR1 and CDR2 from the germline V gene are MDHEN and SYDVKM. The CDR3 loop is CASSPTDRGYNEQFF. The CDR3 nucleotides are TGTGCCAGCAGTCCCACCGACAGGGGCTACAATGAGCAGTTCTTC.

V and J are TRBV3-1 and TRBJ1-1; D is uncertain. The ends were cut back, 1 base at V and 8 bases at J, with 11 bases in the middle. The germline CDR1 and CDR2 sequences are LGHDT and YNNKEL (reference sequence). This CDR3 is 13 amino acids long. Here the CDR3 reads CASSQGPGREAFF. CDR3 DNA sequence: TGTGCCAGCAGCCAAGGTCCTGGGAGGGAAGCTTTCTTT.

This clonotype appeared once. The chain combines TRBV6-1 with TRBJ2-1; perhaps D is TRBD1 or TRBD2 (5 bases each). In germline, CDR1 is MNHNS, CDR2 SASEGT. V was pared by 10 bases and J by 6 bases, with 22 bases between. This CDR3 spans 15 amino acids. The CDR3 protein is CATPADGADRNEQFF. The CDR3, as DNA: TGTGCCACCCCAGCAGACGGGGCAGATCGCAATGAGCAGTTCTTC.

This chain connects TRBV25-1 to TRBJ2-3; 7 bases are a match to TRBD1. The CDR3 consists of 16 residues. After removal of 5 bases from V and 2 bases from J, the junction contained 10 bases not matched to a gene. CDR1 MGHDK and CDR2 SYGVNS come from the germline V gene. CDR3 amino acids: CASSPGLDRVTDTQYF. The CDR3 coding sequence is TGTGCCAGCAGTCCCGGACTTGACAGGGTCACAGATACGCAGTATTTT.

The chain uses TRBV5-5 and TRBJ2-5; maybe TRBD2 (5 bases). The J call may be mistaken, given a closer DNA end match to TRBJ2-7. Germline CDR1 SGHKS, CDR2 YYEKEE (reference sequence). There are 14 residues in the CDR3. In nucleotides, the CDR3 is TGTGCCAGCAGCTTGGCTTACGGGGACTACGAGCAGTACTTC. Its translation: CASSLAYGDYEQYF.

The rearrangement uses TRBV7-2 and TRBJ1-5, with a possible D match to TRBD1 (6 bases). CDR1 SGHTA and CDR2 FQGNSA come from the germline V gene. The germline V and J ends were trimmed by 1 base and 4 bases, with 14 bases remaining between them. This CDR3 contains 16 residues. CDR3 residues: CASSLGNGGANQPQHF. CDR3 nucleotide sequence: TGTGCCAGCAGCTTAGGGAATGGGGGCGCGAATCAGCCCCAGCATTTT.

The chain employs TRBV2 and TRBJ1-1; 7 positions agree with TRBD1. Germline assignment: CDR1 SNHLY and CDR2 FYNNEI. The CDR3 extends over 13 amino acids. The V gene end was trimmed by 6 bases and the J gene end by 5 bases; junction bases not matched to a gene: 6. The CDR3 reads CASRADRVTEAFF. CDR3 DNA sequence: TGTGCCAGCAGAGCCGACAGGGTAACTGAAGCTTTCTTT.

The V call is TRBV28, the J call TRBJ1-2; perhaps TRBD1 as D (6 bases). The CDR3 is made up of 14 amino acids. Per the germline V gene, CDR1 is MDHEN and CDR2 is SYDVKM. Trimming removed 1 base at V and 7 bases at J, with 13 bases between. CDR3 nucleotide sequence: TGTGCCAGCAGTTTATTTACAGGGAGGATTGGCTACACCTTC. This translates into CASSLFTGRIGYTF.

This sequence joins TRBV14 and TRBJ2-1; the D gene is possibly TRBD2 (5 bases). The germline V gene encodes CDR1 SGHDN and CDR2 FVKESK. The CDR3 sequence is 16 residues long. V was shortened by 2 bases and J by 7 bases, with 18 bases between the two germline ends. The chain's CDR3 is CASSQSPLPRRNEQFF. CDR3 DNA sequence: TGTGCCAGCAGCCAATCGCCACTACCACGGAGGAATGAGCAGTTCTTC.

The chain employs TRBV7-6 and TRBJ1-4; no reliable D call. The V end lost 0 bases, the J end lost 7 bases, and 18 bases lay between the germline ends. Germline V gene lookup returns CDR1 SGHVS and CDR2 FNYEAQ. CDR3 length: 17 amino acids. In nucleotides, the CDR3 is TGTGCCAGCAGCTTAGCAAAAGGGCGCCTACGGCTTGAAAAACTGTTTTTT. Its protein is CASSLAKGRLRLEKLFF.

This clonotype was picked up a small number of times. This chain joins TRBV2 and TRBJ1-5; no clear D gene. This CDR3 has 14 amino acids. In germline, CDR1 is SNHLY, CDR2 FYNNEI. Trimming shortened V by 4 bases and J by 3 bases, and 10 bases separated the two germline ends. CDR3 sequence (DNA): TGTGCCAGCAGTGCAGGTCAGAACAATCAGCCCCAGCATTTT. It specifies CASSAGQNNQPQHF.

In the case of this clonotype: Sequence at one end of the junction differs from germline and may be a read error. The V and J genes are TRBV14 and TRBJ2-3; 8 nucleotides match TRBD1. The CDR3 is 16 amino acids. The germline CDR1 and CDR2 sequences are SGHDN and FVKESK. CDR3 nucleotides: TGTGCCAGCAGCCAAGGGGACAGGCGCAGCACAGATAGGCAGTATTTT. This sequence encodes CASSQGDRRSTDRQYF.

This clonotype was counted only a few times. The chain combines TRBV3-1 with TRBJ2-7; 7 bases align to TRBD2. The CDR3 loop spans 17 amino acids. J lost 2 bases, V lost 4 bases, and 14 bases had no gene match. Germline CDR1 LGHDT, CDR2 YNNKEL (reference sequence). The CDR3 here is CASSPPPSGRFTYEQYF. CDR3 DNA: TGTGCCAGCAGCCCGCCCCCTAGCGGACGCTTTACCTACGAGCAGTACTTC.

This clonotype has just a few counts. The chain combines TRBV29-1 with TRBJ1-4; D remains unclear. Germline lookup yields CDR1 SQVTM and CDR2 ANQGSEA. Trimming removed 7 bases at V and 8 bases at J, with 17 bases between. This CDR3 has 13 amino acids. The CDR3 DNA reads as TGCAGCGCTGTTGGGCAGGATCAAGAAAAACTGTTTTTT. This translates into CSAVGQDQEKLFF.

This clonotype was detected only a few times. Here the CDR3 DNA reads TGCGCCAGCAGCCAAGGACTAGCGGGGTTCGGAGAGCAGTTCTTC. Translated, it gives CASSQGLAGFGEQFF. This rearrangement joins TRBV4-1 to TRBJ2-1; 11 nucleotides align to TRBD2. Germline trimming cut 1 base from V and 10 bases from J; bases unmatched to any gene: 6. In germline, CDR1 is MGHRA, CDR2 YSYEKL. The CDR3 runs 15 residues.

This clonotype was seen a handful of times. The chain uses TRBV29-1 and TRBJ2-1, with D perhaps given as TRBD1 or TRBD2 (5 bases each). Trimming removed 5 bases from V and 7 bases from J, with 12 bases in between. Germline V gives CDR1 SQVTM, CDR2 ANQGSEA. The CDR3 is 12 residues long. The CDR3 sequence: CSVPMRGNEQFF. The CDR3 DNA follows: TGCAGCGTTCCCATGAGGGGAAATGAGCAGTTCTTC.

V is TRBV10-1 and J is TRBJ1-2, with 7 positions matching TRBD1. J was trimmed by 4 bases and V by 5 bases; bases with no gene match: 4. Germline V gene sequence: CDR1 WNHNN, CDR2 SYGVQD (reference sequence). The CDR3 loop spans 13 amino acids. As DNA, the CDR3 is TGCGCCAGCAGTTTCGACAGGGTCTATGGCTACACCTTC. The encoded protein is CASSFDRVYGYTF.

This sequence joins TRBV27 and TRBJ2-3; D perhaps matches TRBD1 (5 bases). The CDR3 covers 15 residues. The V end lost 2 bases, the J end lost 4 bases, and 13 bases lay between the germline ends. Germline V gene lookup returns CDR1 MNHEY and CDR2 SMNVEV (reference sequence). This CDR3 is CASSLIRQGPDTQYF. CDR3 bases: TGTGCCAGCAGTTTAATTCGGCAGGGCCCAGATACGCAGTATTTT.

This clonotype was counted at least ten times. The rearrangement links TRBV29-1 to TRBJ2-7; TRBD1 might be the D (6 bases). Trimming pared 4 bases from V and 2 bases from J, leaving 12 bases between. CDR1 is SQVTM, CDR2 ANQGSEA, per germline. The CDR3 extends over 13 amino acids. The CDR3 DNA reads TGCAGCGTTGGGGGGACACTAACCTACGAGCAGTACTTC. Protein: CSVGGTLTYEQYF.

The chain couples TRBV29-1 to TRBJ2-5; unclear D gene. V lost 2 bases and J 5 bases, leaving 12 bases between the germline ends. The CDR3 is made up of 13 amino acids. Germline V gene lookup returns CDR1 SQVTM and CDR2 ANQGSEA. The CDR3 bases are TGCAGCGTTGAAAACAGCCCGGGTGAGACCCAGTACTTC. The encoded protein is CSVENSPGETQYF.